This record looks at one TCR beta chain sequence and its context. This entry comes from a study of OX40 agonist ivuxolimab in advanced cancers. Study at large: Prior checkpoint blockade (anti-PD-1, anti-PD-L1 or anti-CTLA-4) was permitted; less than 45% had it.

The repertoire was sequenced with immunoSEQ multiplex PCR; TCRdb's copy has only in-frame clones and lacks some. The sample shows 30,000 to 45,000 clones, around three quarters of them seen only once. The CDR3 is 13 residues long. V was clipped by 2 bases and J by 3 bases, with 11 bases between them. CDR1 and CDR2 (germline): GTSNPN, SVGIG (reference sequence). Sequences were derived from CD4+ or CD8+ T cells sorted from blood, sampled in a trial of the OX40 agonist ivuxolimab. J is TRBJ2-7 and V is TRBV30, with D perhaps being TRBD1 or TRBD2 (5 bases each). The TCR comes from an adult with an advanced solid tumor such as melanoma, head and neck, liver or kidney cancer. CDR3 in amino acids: CAWSRGVNYEQYF. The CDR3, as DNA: TGTGCCTGGAGTAGAGGGGTCAACTACGAGCAGTACTTC.